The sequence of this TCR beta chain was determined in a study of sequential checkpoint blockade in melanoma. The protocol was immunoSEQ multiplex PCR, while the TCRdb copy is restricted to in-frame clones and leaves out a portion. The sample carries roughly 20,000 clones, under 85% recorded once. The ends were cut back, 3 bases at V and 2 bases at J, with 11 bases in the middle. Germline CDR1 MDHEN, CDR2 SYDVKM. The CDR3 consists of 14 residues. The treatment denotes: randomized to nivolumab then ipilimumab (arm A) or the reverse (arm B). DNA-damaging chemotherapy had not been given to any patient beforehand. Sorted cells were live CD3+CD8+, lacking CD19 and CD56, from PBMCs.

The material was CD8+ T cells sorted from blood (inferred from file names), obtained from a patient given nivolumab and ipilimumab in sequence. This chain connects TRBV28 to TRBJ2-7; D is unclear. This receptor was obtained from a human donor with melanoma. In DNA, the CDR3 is TGTGCCAGCAGTTTGAGGATCGTTCCCTACGAGCAGTACTTC. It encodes CASSLRIVPYEQYF.